The clone carrying this TCR beta chain appeared many times. As yet, its antigen is unknown. Unique molecular identifiers were included in an RNA-based 3' RACE TCR library. A single record per CDR3 protein comes from TCRdb applying MiXCR to the 3' RACE reads. Of around 41,000 distinct CDR3 sequences detected, under 8% appear once; the ten largest clones hold approximately 1%. This sample is part of a study of HIV-infected children after antiretroviral therapy interruption. On the study more broadly: Interruption-arm samples span weeks 0, 12, interruption end (24 or 48), and about 3 years post-study.

Trimming removed 4 bases from V and 6 bases from J, with 19 bases in between. Germline V gene data show CDR1 as SGHRS and CDR2 as YFSETQ. This CDR3 contains 16 residues. This sample's treatment: PENTA 11 planned treatment interruption arm or continuous ART arm. Cryopreserved PBMC samples required at least 5 million viable cells. Whole-study results and caveats: Naive CD4+ sequences overlapped less between time points once interruption began.

The receptor was derived from a pool of human donors with HIV. The chain carries TRBV5-1 and TRBJ2-2; D might be TRBD2 (5 bases). Specimen: CD45RA+ CD4+ T cells from PBMCs, pooled from several time points, collected from a donor given antiretroviral therapy, either interrupted or continuous. Documented subset: naive CD4+ CD45RA+ CD45RO- T cells. DNA for the CDR3: TGCGCCAGCAGCCCACTCCGGACTCCCGGACCCGGGGAGCTGTTTTTT. Protein: CASSPLRTPGPGELFF.